This T cell receptor beta chain is drawn from a study of shared clonotypes between healthy human individuals. Whole-study findings and limits: Clonotypes which were not shared had lower generation probabilities than clonotypes that all four donors shared. An effect of sequencing depth on clonotype sharing among donors was expected.

Comment on this clone: Its antigen is still unknown.

Investigators spread the genomic DNA of each subset evenly over several immunoSEQ plates. Profiled with immunoSEQ multiplex PCR; TCRdb holds only in-frame clones, not every one. The sample has some 1,900,000 clones, about 95% seen once; the top ten hold 1% to 1.5%. Naive CD8 cells lacked CD45RO and underwent positive selection for CCR7, leaving out terminally differentiated effector memory CD45RA+ cells. Donors were Caucasian adults residing in Nashville, Tennessee, USA. The CDR3 length is 16 residues. CDR1 is PRHDT, CDR2 FYEKMQ, per germline (reference sequence). The V end lost 3 bases, the J end lost 4 bases, and 16 bases lay between the germline ends.

What was sequenced was naive CD8+ T cells sorted from blood. The receptor comes from a man younger than 35 in good health. The genes are TRBV13 and TRBJ2-1; a possible D gene is TRBD2 (5 bases). CDR3: CASSLAGHYVYNEQFF. The CDR3 coding sequence is TGTGCCAGCAGCTTGGCGGGTCACTATGTGTACAATGAGCAGTTCTTC.